Shown below are 30 T cell receptor beta chains from a single sample sequenced in a study of blood T cell repertoires in COVID-19. Libraries were prepared by immunoSEQ multiplex PCR; TCRdb keeps only in-frame clonotypes and omits some of them. The data show around 58,000 clones, just over 85% seen once. The specimen was peripheral blood. All receptors derive from a human donor in a cohort sampled during active COVID-19.

CDR3 loop: CASSQDRGGSSEAFF. Written as DNA, the CDR3 is TGTGCCAGCAGCCAAGATCGGGGAGGGTCTTCTGAAGCTTTCTTT. V and J are TRBV3-1 (or the pseudogene TRBV3-2) and TRBJ1-1; D gene unclear. This CDR3 is 15 amino acids long. The germline V and J ends were trimmed by 0 bases and 6 bases, with 14 bases remaining between them. In germline, CDR1 is LGHDT, CDR2 YNNKEL (reference sequence).

V is TRBV6-5 and J is TRBJ2-7; 7 bases fit TRBD2. Per germline, CDR1 MNHEY and CDR2 SVGAGI. There are 14 residues in the CDR3. J gave up 4 bases and V 6 bases, and 9 bases lay outside the gene matches. The CDR3 DNA is TGTGCCAGCAGACCTAGCGGACCAGGGTACGAGCAGTACTTC. As protein: CASRPSGPGYEQYF.

The chain is built from TRBV7-9 and TRBJ2-7; TRBD2 aligns across 9 bases. The germline gives CDR1 SEHNR, CDR2 FQNEAQ (reference sequence). The length of the CDR3 is 15 residues. V shed 4 bases, J shed 7 bases, and the junction held 11 bases outside the gene matches. CDR3 in amino acids: CASSSSGSGGPEQYF. CDR3 nucleotide sequence: TGTGCCAGCAGCTCCTCGGGTAGCGGGGGCCCGGAGCAGTACTTC.

The chain carries TRBV9 and TRBJ1-3; the D is unclear. The CDR3 length is 15 residues. Germline-derived CDR1 and CDR2 are SGDLS and YYNGEE. Trimming cost V 2 bases and J 3 bases, with 12 bases left between them. The CDR3, as DNA: TGTGCCAGCAGCGTTGGTAACTTCGTTGGAAACACCATATATTTT. Translating it yields CASSVGNFVGNTIYF.

This clone came up a few times. This chain uses TRBV29-1 with TRBJ1-1; 7 nucleotides match TRBD1. The CDR3 totals 14 residues. The J segment lost 1 base and the V segment lost 3 bases, leaving 5 bases of the junction unmatched. Germline CDR1 and CDR2: SQVTM and ANQGSEA. This chain's CDR3 is CSVELGDRNTEAFF. As DNA, the CDR3 is TGCAGCGTTGAGTTGGGGGACAGGAACACTGAAGCTTTCTTT.

The chain carries TRBV2 and TRBJ2-2; D possibly corresponds to TRBD2 (5 bases). Germline V CDR1 and CDR2: SNHLY, FYNNEI. V lost 3 bases and J lost 6, with 8 bases in between. This CDR3 comprises 13 residues. CDR3 coding DNA: TGTGCCAGCAGTGAGTTGGGAGCCGGGGAGCTGTTTTTT. Protein product: CASSELGAGELFF.

J is TRBJ1-4 and V is TRBV7-2; D is uncertain. Deletions cut 0 bases from V and 7 bases from J, with 12 bases between. This CDR3 spans 15 amino acids. CDR1 SGHTA and CDR2 FQGNSA come from the germline V gene. As DNA, the CDR3 is TGTGCCAGCAGCTTAGCTCGAGGGAACCGTGAAAAACTGTTTTTT. Translating gives CASSLARGNREKLFF.

The chain joins TRBV10-1 to TRBJ2-7; tentatively, D is TRBD2 (6 bases). From germline, CDR1 is WNHNN and CDR2 SYGVQD (reference sequence). V lost 3 bases, J lost 4 bases, and 10 bases lay in between. The CDR3 is made up of 13 amino acids. Here the CDR3 reads CASSESGRYEQYF. The CDR3 bases are TGCGCCAGCAGTGAATCCGGGAGATACGAGCAGTACTTC.

The chain carries TRBV27 and TRBJ1-3; 7 positions agree with TRBD1. V gave up 2 bases and J gave up 2 bases; unmatched junction bases: 3. The V gene's germline CDR1 is MNHEY and CDR2 SMNVEV (reference sequence). This CDR3 comprises 15 residues. The CDR3 DNA reads TGTGCCAGCAGTTTAGGGGACAGACCTGGAAACACCATATATTTT. This encodes CASSLGDRPGNTIYF.

The chain recombines TRBV18 with TRBJ2-7; D is possibly TRBD2 (6 bases). Germline CDR1 is KGHSH and CDR2 is LQKENI. The CDR3 extends over 14 amino acids. V was shortened by 3 bases and J by 3 bases, with 12 bases between the two germline ends. The CDR3 sequence: CASSPGGNGYEQYF. DNA for the CDR3: TGTGCCAGCTCACCGGGGGGAAATGGCTACGAGCAGTACTTC.

The rearrangement joins TRBV4-1 to TRBJ2-3, with D possibly TRBD1 on 6 matching bases. Trimming stripped 0 bases from V and 6 bases from J, with 19 bases between. CDR1 MGHRA and CDR2 YSYEKL come from the germline V gene. This CDR3 is built from 17 residues. As DNA, the CDR3 is TGCGCCAGCAGCCAAGAAGGGGGATCTCTTTTGGCGGATACGCAGTATTTT. Its protein product is CASSQEGGSLLADTQYF.

The table lists this clone with a count of one. The rearrangement uses TRBV3-1 (or the pseudogene TRBV3-2) and TRBJ2-1; TRBD2 aligns across 10 bases. Germline V CDR1 and CDR2: LGHDT, YNNKEL (reference sequence). The CDR3 runs 15 residues. Trimming at V came to 1 base and at J to 8 bases, leaving 5 bases not matched to a gene. CDR3: CASSQGTSGGHEQFF. CDR3 DNA: TGTGCCAGCAGCCAAGGGACTAGCGGTGGGCATGAGCAGTTCTTC.

The chain recombines TRBV5-4 with TRBJ1-1; D is ambiguous. CDR1 and CDR2 from the germline V gene are SGHNT and YYREEE (reference sequence). V was trimmed by 0 bases and J by 5 bases, leaving 8 bases between them. This CDR3 spans 13 amino acids. CDR3 loop: CASSLVPGTEAFF. CDR3 sequence (DNA): TGTGCCAGCAGCTTGGTACCGGGAACTGAAGCTTTCTTT.

This chain uses TRBV7-2 with TRBJ1-4; TRBD1 matches at 9 bases. V gave up 5 bases and J gave up 3 bases; unmatched junction bases: 10. Germline CDR1 reads SGHTA; CDR2 reads FQGNSA. The CDR3 consists of 17 residues. The CDR3 loop reads CASSARQGVLANEKLFF. Here the CDR3 DNA reads TGTGCCAGCAGCGCAAGACAGGGGGTTTTAGCTAATGAAAAACTGTTTTTT.

The V gene is TRBV28, the J gene TRBJ2-2; 8 nucleotides line up with TRBD2. CDR3 length: 13 residues. Germline assignment: CDR1 MDHEN and CDR2 SYDVKM. V shed 10 bases and J 3 bases; nucleotides not matched to a gene: 4. CDR3 amino acids: CATGTSYTGELFF. The DNA of the CDR3 is TGTGCCACCGGGACTAGTTACACCGGGGAGCTGTTTTTT.

The chain employs TRBV7-6 and TRBJ1-3, with D possibly matching TRBD1 (6 bases). Trimming shortened V by 4 bases and J by 2 bases, and 12 bases separated the two germline ends. The germline gives CDR1 SGHVS, CDR2 FNYEAQ. The length of the CDR3 is 15 residues. In DNA, the CDR3 is TGTGCCAGCAGCTCTCGAGCAGGGGCTGGAAACACCATATATTTT. Protein: CASSSRAGAGNTIYF.

This clone has only a few counts. This chain links TRBV11-3 with TRBJ1-2; D possibly corresponds to TRBD1 (5 bases). The CDR3 is 13 residues long. Per the germline V gene, CDR1 is SGHNT and CDR2 is YENEEA. V was cut by 6 bases and J by 2 bases, with 10 bases left in between. CDR3 sequence reads: CASRSTGNYGYTF. The CDR3 DNA reads as TGTGCCAGCAGATCCACAGGAAACTATGGCTACACCTTC.

The chain couples TRBV6-5 to TRBJ2-2, with D possibly TRBD2 on 5 matching bases. CDR1 is MNHEY, CDR2 SVGAGI, per germline. Trimming removed 0 bases from V and 8 bases from J, with 7 bases in between. This CDR3 is built from 13 residues. The CDR3 is CASSYSERGELFF. In DNA, the CDR3 is TGTGCCAGCAGTTACTCCGAGCGGGGGGAGCTGTTTTTT.

This clone was counted between two and nine times. The junction departs from the called germline gene at one end, perhaps through a read error. For the CDR3, the DNA is TGTGCCAGCAGCTTAGGGGACAGGCTTAATTCGCCCCTCCACTTT. It translates to CASSLGDRLNSPLHF. The rearrangement joins TRBV7-9 to TRBJ1-6; TRBD1 matches 8 bases. The CDR3 consists of 15 residues. Germline loops: CDR1 SEHNR, CDR2 FQNEAQ (reference sequence).

This clone turned up a few times. The J gene is TRBJ2-1, the V gene TRBV3-1 (or the pseudogene TRBV3-2), with TRBD2 matching 7 bases. The trim removed 1 base at V and 5 bases at J, leaving 5 bases unmatched. Germline lookup yields CDR1 LGHDT and CDR2 YNNKEL (reference sequence). The CDR3 loop spans 15 amino acids. CDR3 amino acids: CASSQGGRQNNEQFF. In DNA, the CDR3 is TGTGCCAGCAGCCAAGGCGGGAGACAAAACAATGAGCAGTTCTTC.

J is TRBJ2-7 and V is TRBV15; tentative D call: TRBD2 (6 bases). CDR3 length equals 15 residues. Deletions cut 0 bases from V and 0 bases from J, with 9 bases between. Germline CDR1 and CDR2: LNHNV and YYDKDF (reference sequence). CDR3 loop: CATSRDTGLSYEQYF. The DNA for the CDR3 is TGTGCCACCAGCAGAGATACGGGACTCTCCTACGAGCAGTACTTC.

The chain couples TRBV19 to TRBJ2-4; 7 bases are shared with TRBD1. Looked up from germline, CDR1 is LNHDA and CDR2 is SQIVND (reference sequence). CDR3 length equals 15 residues. The V and J ends lost 6 bases and 0 bases, in that order; junction bases with no gene match: 5. The CDR3 is CASSTRQGAKNIQYF. The DNA for the CDR3 is TGTGCCAGTAGCACGAGACAGGGAGCCAAAAACATTCAGTACTTC.

The rearrangement uses TRBV5-1 and TRBJ1-2; 11 bases align to TRBD1. The germline V gene encodes CDR1 SGHRS and CDR2 YFSETQ. The CDR3 sequence is 13 residues long. Unmatched junction bases numbered 1, after V lost 3 bases and J lost 6 bases. The DNA for the CDR3 is TGCGCCAGCAGCTGGACAGGGGGCGATGGCTACACCTTC. This sequence encodes CASSWTGGDGYTF.

This rearrangement joins TRBV25-1 to TRBJ1-4; possible D gene TRBD1, 6 bases. The CDR3 is made up of 17 amino acids. V was clipped by 3 bases and J by 4 bases, with 18 bases between them. From germline, CDR1 is MGHDK and CDR2 SYGVNS. The CDR3 region has the DNA TGTGCCAGCAGTGATCAGGGGCAGGGTAGCCTTAATGAAAAACTGTTTTTT. Translating gives CASSDQGQGSLNEKLFF. Full variable domain (rest looked up from reference TRBV25-1 and TRBJ1-4): EADIYQTPRYLVIGTGKKITLECSQTMGHDKMYWYQQDPGMELHLIHYSYGVNSTEKGDLSSESTVSRIRTEHFPLTLESARPSHTSQYLCASSDQGQGSLNEKLFFGSGTQLSVL.

V and J are TRBV11-2 and TRBJ2-7, with 10 bases lining up with TRBD1. The germline CDR1 and CDR2 sequences are SGHAT and FQNNGV. V shed 5 bases and J 6 bases; nucleotides not matched to a gene: 1. CDR3 size: 12 residues. As DNA, the CDR3 is TGTGCCAGCAGCCGGGACAGGGGCGAGCAGTACTTC. It encodes CASSRDRGEQYF.

The gene calls are TRBV28 and TRBJ2-7; D is possibly TRBD2 (5 bases). Trimming removed 8 bases from V and 5 bases from J, with 19 bases in between. This CDR3 has 14 residues. Germline CDR1 reads MDHEN; CDR2 reads SYDVKM. The CDR3 region is CASRNEREWNEQYF. The DNA for the CDR3 is TGTGCCAGCCGGAACGAGAGGGAGTGGAACGAGCAGTACTTC.

V usage is TRBV7-2 and J usage is TRBJ2-4; tentatively, D is TRBD2 (6 bases). The CDR3 sequence is 13 residues long. Germline CDR1 SGHTA, CDR2 FQGNSA. Between the trimmed V and J ends, which lost 5 bases and 6 bases, there was a span of 11 bases. The CDR3 DNA is TGTGCCAGCAGCGGCGCCGGGGGAAACATTCAGTACTTC. Its translation is CASSGAGGNIQYF.

This clone appeared once. The J gene is TRBJ2-3, the V gene TRBV7-2, with 10 bases lining up with TRBD1. The V and J ends lost 4 bases and 1 base, in that order; junction bases with no gene match: 5. The CDR3 is 16 residues long. In germline, CDR1 is SGHTA, CDR2 FQGNSA. CDR3 loop: CASSSGTGVGTDTQYF. CDR3 in DNA: TGTGCCAGCAGCTCCGGGACAGGGGTGGGCACAGATACGCAGTATTTT.

The chain employs TRBV5-1 and TRBJ1-1; D unclear. V lost 4 bases and J lost 2, with 18 bases in between. In germline, CDR1 is SGHRS, CDR2 YFSETQ. The CDR3 is 16 residues long. CDR3 sequence reads: CASSKNREIRNTEAFF. The DNA of the CDR3 is TGCGCCAGCAGCAAAAACCGGGAGATAAGAAACACTGAAGCTTTCTTT.

The genes are TRBV28 and TRBJ1-2, with a possible D match to TRBD1 (6 bases). Germline lookup yields CDR1 MDHEN and CDR2 SYDVKM. The CDR3 has 14 amino acids. Trimming pared 3 bases from V and 4 bases from J, leaving 12 bases between. This CDR3 is CASSFQGRVYGYTF. The CDR3 DNA is TGTGCCAGCAGTTTCCAGGGGAGGGTCTATGGCTACACCTTC.